One TCR beta chain is described in this entry. Its antigen is not identified. This sample was taken from a study of T cell repertoires in cytomegalovirus infection. Study overall: Matching HLA type and CMV infection were both indicated by public TCR beta signatures.

TCRdb analysed the reads with MiXCR anew, one entry per CDR3 protein. The sample contains some 920,000 distinct CDR3 sequences, roughly 31% of which appear only once. The CDR3 has 16 amino acids. After removal of 6 bases from V and 0 bases from J, the junction contained 8 bases not matched to a gene. Germline CDR1 reads SGHNT; CDR2 reads YENEEA. The sequenced sample was cultured CD8+ T cells from PBMCs, obtained from culture after CMV antigen stimulation. V is TRBV11-3 and J is TRBJ2-1; TRBD1 matches 7 bases. The receptor's source is a human donor in good health (CMV status not recorded). Some clones in this sample may be carry-over from other donors' samples. The CDR3 protein is CASSSYNRGSYNEQFF. The CDR3 nucleotides read TGTGCCAGCAGTTCGTATAACAGGGGCTCCTACAATGAGCAGTTCTTC.